This T cell receptor beta chain was documented in a study of graft-versus-host responses after intestinal transplantation. Study at large: All recipients were transplanted with multivisceral, liver-intestinal, or isolated intestinal grafts. Uniformly, recipients were administered anti-thymocyte globulin induction with subsequent tacrolimus and steroids for about 3 years. Study results and caveats: GvH clones detected in recipient marrow included some appearing first in ileum or blood. Early HvG declines after transplant were associated with peak circulating GvH clone levels.

The germline V and J ends were trimmed by 1 base and 1 base, with 8 bases remaining between them. CDR1 is SGHVS, CDR2 FQNEAQ, per germline. The length of the CDR3 is 15 residues. Grafts had their tissue processed, releasing intraepithelial and lamina propria lymphocytes. Using immunoSEQ multiplex PCR, the repertoire was profiled, and TCRdb retains in-frame clones only, with some absent. The sample holds almost 30,000 clones; around 83% are singletons and the top ten take under 3.5%. A remark on this clone: Antigen: not known.

Sequencing was performed on ileum tissue, taken 98 days after intestinal transplantation. This TCR derives from a human patient who received an intestinal transplant, so some T cells may come from the graft donor. The J gene is TRBJ1-5, the V gene TRBV7-8; no clear D gene. The CDR3 sequence is CASSLDRVSNQPQHF. The CDR3 DNA sequence: TGTGCCAGCAGCTTAGACAGAGTAAGCAATCAGCCCCAGCATTTT.